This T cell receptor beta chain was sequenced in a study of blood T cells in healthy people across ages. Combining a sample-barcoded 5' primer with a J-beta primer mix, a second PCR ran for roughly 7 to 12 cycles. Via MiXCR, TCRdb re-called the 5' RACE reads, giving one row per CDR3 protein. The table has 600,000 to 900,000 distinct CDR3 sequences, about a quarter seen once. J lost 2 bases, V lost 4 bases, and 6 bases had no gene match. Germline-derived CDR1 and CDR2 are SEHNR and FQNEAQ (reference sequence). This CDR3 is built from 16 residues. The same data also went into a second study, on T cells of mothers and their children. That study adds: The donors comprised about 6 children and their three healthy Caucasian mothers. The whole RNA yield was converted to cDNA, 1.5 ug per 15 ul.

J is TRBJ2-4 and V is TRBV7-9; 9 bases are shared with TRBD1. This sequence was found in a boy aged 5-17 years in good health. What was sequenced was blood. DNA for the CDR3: TGTGCCAGCAGCTGGACCGGGACAGGGTCCAAAAACATTCAGTACTTC. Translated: CASSWTGTGSKNIQYF.